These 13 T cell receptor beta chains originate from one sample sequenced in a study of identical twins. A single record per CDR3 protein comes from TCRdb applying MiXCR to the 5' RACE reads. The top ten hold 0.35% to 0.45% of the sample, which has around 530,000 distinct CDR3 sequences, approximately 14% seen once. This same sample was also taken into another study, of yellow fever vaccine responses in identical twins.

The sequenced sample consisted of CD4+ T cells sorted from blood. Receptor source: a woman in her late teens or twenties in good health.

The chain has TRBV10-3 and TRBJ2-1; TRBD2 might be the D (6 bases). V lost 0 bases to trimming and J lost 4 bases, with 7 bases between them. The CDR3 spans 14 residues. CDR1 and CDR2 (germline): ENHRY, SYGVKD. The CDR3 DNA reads TGTGCCATCAGTGAGTCGGGGGGATACAATGAGCAGTTCTTC. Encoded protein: CAISESGGYNEQFF.

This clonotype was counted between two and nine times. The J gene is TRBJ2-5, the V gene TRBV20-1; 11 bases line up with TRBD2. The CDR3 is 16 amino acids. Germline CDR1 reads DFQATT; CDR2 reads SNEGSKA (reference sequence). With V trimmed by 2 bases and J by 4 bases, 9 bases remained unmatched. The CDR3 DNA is TGCAGTGCTAGAAATAGCGGGGGGGCGAGTGGAGAGACCCAGTACTTC. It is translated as CSARNSGGASGETQYF.

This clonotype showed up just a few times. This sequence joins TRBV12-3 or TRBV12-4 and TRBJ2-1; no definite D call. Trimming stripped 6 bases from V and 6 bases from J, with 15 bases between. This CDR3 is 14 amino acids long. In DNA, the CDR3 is TGTGCCAGCAGCTCTCCGCCGGGTATCAATGAGCAGTTCTTC. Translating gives CASSSPPGINEQFF.

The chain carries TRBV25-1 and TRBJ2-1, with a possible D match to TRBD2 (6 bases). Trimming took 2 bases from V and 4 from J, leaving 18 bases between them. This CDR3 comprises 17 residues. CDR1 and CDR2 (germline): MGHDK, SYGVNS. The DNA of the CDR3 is TGTGCCAGCAGTGAAAGGTGGAGGGGAGGCCAGTACAATGAGCAGTTCTTC. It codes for CASSERWRGGQYNEQFF.

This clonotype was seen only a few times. CDR3 loop: CSARGGTSAGELFF. In DNA, the CDR3 is TGCAGCGCCAGGGGGGGGACTTCAGCCGGGGAGCTGTTTTTT. The gene calls are TRBV29-1 and TRBJ2-2; D possibly matches TRBD1 or TRBD2 (7 bases each). This CDR3 contains 14 residues. Trimming removed 7 bases from V and 6 bases from J, with 18 bases in between. Germline CDR1 and CDR2: SQVTM and ANQGSEA.

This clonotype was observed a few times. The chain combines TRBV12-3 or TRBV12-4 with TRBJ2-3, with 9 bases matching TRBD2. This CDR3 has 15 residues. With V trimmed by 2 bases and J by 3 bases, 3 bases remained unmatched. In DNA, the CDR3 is TGTGCCAGCAGTTTACTGCGGGGGGGGACAGATACGCAGTATTTT. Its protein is CASSLLRGGTDTQYF.

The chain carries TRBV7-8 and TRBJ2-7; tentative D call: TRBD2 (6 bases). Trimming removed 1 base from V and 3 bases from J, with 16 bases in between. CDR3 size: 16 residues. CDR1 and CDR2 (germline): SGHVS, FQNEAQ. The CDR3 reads CASSLELRDGFYEQYF. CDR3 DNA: TGTGCCAGCAGCTTAGAATTGCGGGATGGTTTCTACGAGCAGTACTTC.

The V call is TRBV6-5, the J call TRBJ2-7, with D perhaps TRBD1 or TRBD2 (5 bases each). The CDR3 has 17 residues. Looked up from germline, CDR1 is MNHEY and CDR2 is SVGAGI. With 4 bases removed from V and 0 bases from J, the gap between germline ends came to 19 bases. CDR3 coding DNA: TGTGCCAGCAGTTCGTTTCGGGTCGGGACCCACTCCTACGAGCAGTACGTC. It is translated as CASSSFRVGTHSYEQYV.

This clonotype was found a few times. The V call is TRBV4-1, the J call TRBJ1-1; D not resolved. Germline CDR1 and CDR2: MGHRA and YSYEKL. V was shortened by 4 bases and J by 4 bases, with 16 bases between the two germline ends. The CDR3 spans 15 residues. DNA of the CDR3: TGCGCCAGCAGCCGTTACACCGAGACACTCACTGAAGCTTTCTTT. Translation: CASSRYTETLTEAFF.

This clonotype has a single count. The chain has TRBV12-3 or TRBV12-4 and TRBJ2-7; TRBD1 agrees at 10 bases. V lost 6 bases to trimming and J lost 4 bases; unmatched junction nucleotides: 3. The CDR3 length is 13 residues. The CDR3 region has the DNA TGTGCCAGCAGGTGGGGACAGGGGTACGAGCAGTACTTC. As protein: CASRWGQGYEQYF.

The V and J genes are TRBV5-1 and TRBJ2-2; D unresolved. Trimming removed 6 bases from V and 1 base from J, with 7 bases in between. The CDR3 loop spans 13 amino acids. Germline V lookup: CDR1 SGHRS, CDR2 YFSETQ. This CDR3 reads CASMQLNTGELFF. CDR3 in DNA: TGCGCCAGCATGCAATTGAACACCGGGGAGCTGTTTTTT.

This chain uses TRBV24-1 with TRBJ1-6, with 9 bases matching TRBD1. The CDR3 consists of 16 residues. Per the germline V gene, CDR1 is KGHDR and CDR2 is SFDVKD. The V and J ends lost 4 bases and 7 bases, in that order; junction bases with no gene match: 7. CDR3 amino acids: CATSEGGQGRNSPLHF. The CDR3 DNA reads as TGTGCCACCAGTGAGGGGGGACAGGGTAGGAATTCACCCCTCCACTTT.

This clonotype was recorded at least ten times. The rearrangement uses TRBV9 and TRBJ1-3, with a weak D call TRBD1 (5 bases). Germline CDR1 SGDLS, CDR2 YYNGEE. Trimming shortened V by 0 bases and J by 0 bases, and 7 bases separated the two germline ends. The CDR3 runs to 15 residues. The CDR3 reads CASSVVDNSGNTIYF. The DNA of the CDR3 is TGTGCCAGCAGCGTAGTGGACAACTCTGGAAACACCATATATTTT.